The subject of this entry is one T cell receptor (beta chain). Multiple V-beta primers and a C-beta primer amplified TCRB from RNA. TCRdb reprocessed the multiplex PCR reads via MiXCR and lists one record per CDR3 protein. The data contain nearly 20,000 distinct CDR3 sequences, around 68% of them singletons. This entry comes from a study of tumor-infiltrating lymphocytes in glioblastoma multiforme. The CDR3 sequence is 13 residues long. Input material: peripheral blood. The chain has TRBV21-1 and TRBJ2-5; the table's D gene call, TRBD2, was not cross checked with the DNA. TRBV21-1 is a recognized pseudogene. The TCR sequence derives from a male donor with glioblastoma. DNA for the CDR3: TGTGCCGAACGGGACTCGCACCAGGGGACCCAGTACTTC. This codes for CAERDSHQGTQYF.